The following is a TCR beta chain sequence with its context. V shed 4 bases and J shed 5 bases, with 9 bases lying between them. CDR1 and CDR2 (germline): SGHDN, FVKESK. This CDR3 contains 12 residues. The sample originates from a study of T cells of healthy individuals. TCRdb reprocessed the 5' RACE reads via MiXCR and lists one record per CDR3 protein. The repertoire has some 85,000 distinct CDR3 sequences, approximately 5.4% of them found once; the top ten carry 7.5% to 8%. The chain carries TRBV14 and TRBJ2-7; D perhaps matches TRBD1 (6 bases). The receptor was derived from a female donor in good health. The CDR3 spells CASSPQGNEQYF. CDR3 sequence (DNA): TGTGCCAGCAGCCCACAGGGTAACGAGCAGTACTTC.